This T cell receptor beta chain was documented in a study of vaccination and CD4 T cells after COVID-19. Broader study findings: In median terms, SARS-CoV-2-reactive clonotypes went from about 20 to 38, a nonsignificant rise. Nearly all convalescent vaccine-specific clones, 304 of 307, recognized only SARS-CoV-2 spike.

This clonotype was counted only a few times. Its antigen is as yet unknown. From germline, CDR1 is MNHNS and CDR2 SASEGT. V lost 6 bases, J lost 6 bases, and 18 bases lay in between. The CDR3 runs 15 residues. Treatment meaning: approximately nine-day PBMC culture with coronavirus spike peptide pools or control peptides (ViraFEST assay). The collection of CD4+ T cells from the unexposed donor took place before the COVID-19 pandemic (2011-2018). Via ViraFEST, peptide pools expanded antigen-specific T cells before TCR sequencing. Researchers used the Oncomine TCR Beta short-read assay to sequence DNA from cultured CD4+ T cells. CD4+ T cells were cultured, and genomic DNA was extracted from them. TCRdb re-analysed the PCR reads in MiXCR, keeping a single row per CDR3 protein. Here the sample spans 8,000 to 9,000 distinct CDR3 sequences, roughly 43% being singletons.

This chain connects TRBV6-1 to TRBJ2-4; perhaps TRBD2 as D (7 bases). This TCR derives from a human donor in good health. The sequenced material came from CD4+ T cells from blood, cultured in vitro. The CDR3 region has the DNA TGTGCCAGCAGGGACCTGGGGGGGCAAGGAAACATTCAGTACTTC. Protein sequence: CASRDLGGQGNIQYF.